The rows below give T cell receptor beta chains drawn from one sample of a study of regulatory T cells in long-lasting Graves disease. TCRdb reprocessed the multiplex PCR reads with MiXCR, giving one entry per CDR3 protein. The table includes 450,000 to 600,000 distinct CDR3 sequences, roughly 17% detected once. These same records also appear under a second study, on T cells in Graves' hyperthyroidism and ophthalmopathy.

Sequenced here: peripheral blood mononuclear cells (PBMCs), sampled at new diagnosis, from a patient treated with antithyroid drugs. The receptors were gathered from a man aged 40-49 years with Graves disease. CDR3s leave out the opening cysteine and the closing phenylalanine or tryptophan. The order of the fields is J gene, D gene, V gene, CDR3 protein. A D gene is named only where the DNA matches it firmly.

j_gene: TRBJ2-7; d_gene: -; v_gene: TRBV5-1; CDR3aa: ASSLEGIGYEQY
j_gene: TRBJ1-5; d_gene: -; v_gene: TRBV20-1; CDR3aa: SPNGTPLVAQH
j_gene: TRBJ1-2; d_gene: -; v_gene: TRBV28; CDR3aa: ASSLLLPGDVGYT
j_gene: TRBJ1-5; d_gene: -; v_gene: TRBV7-3; CDR3aa: ASSPVGRFNQPQH
j_gene: TRBJ1-1; d_gene: TRBD1; v_gene: TRBV20-1; CDR3aa: SATRQGKTEAF
j_gene: TRBJ2-1; d_gene: TRBD1; v_gene: TRBV11-2; CDR3aa: ASSSGTGLFNEQF
j_gene: TRBJ2-1; d_gene: -; v_gene: TRBV6-1; CDR3aa: ASSRGGLKSGNEQF
j_gene: TRBJ2-7; d_gene: TRBD1; v_gene: TRBV5-1; CDR3aa: ASSSGQGGLEQY
j_gene: TRBJ2-5; d_gene: -; v_gene: TRBV7-2; CDR3aa: ASSRYKGLQETQY
j_gene: TRBJ2-7; d_gene: TRBD1; v_gene: TRBV5-1; CDR3aa: ASRVVQGVLYEQY
j_gene: TRBJ2-7; d_gene: -; v_gene: TRBV3-1; CDR3aa: ASGGLSEQY
j_gene: TRBJ2-3; d_gene: -; v_gene: TRBV6-2/TRBV6-3; CDR3aa: ASSYSGVQTDTQY
j_gene: TRBJ1-5; d_gene: -; v_gene: TRBV15; CDR3aa: ATSRDGTKGSQPQH
j_gene: TRBJ2-3; d_gene: -; v_gene: TRBV5-1; CDR3aa: ASSFSDPSTDTQY
j_gene: TRBJ2-3; d_gene: TRBD1; v_gene: TRBV19; CDR3aa: ASRSRGTGGPDTQY
j_gene: TRBJ2-5; d_gene: -; v_gene: TRBV5-4; CDR3aa: ASSLDVGPKETQY
j_gene: TRBJ1-1; d_gene: -; v_gene: TRBV27; CDR3aa: ASSLRVGKNTEAF
j_gene: TRBJ2-4; d_gene: -; v_gene: TRBV30; CDR3aa: AWSKWAGTIQY
j_gene: TRBJ2-4; d_gene: -; v_gene: TRBV30; CDR3aa: AWRGVAKNIQY
j_gene: TRBJ2-2; d_gene: -; v_gene: TRBV12-3/TRBV12-4; CDR3aa: ASSLQGWTGELF
j_gene: TRBJ1-4; d_gene: -; v_gene: TRBV29-1; CDR3aa: SVGGLSNEKLF
j_gene: TRBJ2-3; d_gene: -; v_gene: TRBV28; CDR3aa: ASSLCPDAACTQY
j_gene: TRBJ1-6; d_gene: TRBD1; v_gene: TRBV2; CDR3aa: ASKWTGNSPLH
j_gene: TRBJ2-7; d_gene: -; v_gene: TRBV7-2; CDR3aa: ASSPDPRVYEQY
j_gene: TRBJ2-7; d_gene: -; v_gene: TRBV7-2; CDR3aa: ASSSGHSYEQY
j_gene: TRBJ2-7; d_gene: -; v_gene: TRBV7-9; CDR3aa: ASSLAQGRGLFEQY
j_gene: TRBJ2-1; d_gene: -; v_gene: TRBV11-2; CDR3aa: ASSPTSRYNEQF
j_gene: TRBJ1-1; d_gene: -; v_gene: TRBV28; CDR3aa: ASSTPPLRYMNTEAF
j_gene: TRBJ1-2; d_gene: -; v_gene: TRBV7-8; CDR3aa: ASSEENPDVYGYT
j_gene: TRBJ1-1; d_gene: -; v_gene: TRBV3-1; CDR3aa: ASSQFTGGGTEAF
j_gene: TRBJ2-3; d_gene: -; v_gene: TRBV2; CDR3aa: ASTTQGTIDTQY
j_gene: TRBJ2-1; d_gene: TRBD2; v_gene: TRBV12-3/TRBV12-4; CDR3aa: ASSPGLDEQF
j_gene: TRBJ2-4; d_gene: -; v_gene: TRBV30; CDR3aa: AWKGVNIQY
j_gene: TRBJ1-1; d_gene: TRBD1; v_gene: TRBV20-1; CDR3aa: SARDRTGGLTEAF
j_gene: TRBJ1-1; d_gene: -; v_gene: TRBV10-3; CDR3aa: AISESTGLNTEAF
j_gene: TRBJ2-1; d_gene: -; v_gene: TRBV19; CDR3aa: ASRKDGVAYNEQF
j_gene: TRBJ2-1; d_gene: -; v_gene: TRBV20-1; CDR3aa: SARDPRLAYEQF
j_gene: TRBJ2-2; d_gene: TRBD1; v_gene: TRBV5-1; CDR3aa: ASRPGQGMAGELF